The subject of this entry is one T cell receptor beta chain. Sequencing used immunoSEQ multiplex PCR; TCRdb keeps in-frame clones, though not all of them. This repertoire shows more than 250,000 clones, around 88% found once; its top ten account for around 1.3%. The sample originates from a study of blood T cell repertoires in COVID-19. Study at large: COVID-19 samples, acute and convalescent, were from the United States, Italy and Spain. The analysed material was cDNA or gDNA that came from T cells, B-cell-depleted T cells, or PBMCs.

Adults between roughly 18 and 89 years of age took part from under 30 US areas. Which cohort a participant joined came from the clinical history participants gave. Trimming cost V 3 bases and J 5 bases, with 10 bases left between them. Looked up from germline, CDR1 is SNHLY and CDR2 is FYNNEI. The CDR3 is 14 residues long. The source material was PBMCs or T cells enriched from blood (not recorded which). The TCR comes from a woman in her forties with acute COVID-19. The chain carries TRBV2 and TRBJ1-4, with D hard to call. The CDR3 DNA is TGTGCCAGCAGTGATGGAAGACTAAATGAAAAACTGTTTTTT. Protein product: CASSDGRLNEKLFF.